The clone carrying this T cell receptor (beta chain) was detected a few times. Each CDR3 protein gets one entry after TCRdb re-called the 5' RACE reads with MiXCR. The profile shows fewer than 650,000 distinct CDR3 sequences, around a sixth of them singletons. The sample is drawn from a study of T-cell memory formation after mild COVID-19. In germline, CDR1 is MNHNY, CDR2 SVGAGI (reference sequence). CDR3 length: 15 amino acids. The V and J ends lost 6 bases and 1 base, in that order; junction bases with no gene match: 5. Sample: PBMCs or a T cell subset sorted from them (not recorded which). The chain recombines TRBV6-6 with TRBJ2-1; 8 bases are shared with TRBD1. This TCR was sampled from an adult woman who had mild COVID-19 (a few samples of this study predate the infection). Cell type and time point are not known. The CDR3 spells CASRSQGASYNEQFF. Here the CDR3 DNA reads TGTGCCAGCAGGAGCCAGGGGGCTTCCTACAATGAGCAGTTCTTC.